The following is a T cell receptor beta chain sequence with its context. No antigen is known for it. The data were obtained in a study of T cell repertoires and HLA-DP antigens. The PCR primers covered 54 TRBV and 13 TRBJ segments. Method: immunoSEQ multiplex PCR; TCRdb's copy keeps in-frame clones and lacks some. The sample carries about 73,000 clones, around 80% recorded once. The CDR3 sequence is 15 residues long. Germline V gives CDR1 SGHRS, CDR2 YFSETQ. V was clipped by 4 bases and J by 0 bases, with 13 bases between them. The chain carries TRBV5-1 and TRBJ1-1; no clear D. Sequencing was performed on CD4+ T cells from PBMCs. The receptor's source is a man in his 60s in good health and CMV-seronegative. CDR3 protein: CASSIRLEMNTEAFF. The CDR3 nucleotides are TGCGCCAGCAGCATACGGTTGGAGATGAACACTGAAGCTTTCTTT. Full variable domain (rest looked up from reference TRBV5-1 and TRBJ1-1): KAGVTQTPRYLIKTRGQQVTLSCSPISGHRSVSWYQQTPGQGLQFLFEYFSETQRNKGNFPGRFSGRQFSNSRSEMNVSTLELGDSALYLCASSIRLEMNTEAFFGQGTRLTVV.